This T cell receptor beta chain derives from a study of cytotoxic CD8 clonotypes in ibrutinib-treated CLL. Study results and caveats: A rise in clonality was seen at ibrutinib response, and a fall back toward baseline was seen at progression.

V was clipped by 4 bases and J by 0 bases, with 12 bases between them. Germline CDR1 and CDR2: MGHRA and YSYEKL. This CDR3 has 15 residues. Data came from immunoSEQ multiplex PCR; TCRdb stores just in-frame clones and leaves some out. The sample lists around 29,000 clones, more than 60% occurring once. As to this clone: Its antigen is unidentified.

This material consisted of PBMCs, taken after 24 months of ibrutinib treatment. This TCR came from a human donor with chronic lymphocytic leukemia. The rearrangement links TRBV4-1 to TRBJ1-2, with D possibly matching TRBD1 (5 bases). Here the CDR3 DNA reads TGCGCCAGCAGCCCCACGGGGCCAACTAACTATGGCTACACCTTC. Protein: CASSPTGPTNYGYTF.